Listed here are 2 T cell receptor beta chains from one sample, sequenced in a study of cytomegalovirus exposure and HLA in healthy donors (dated by TCRdb to between 2016 and 2019). Library method: the immunoSEQ multiplex PCR assay. A mixture of 60 forward primers for TCR Vbeta segments and 13 reverse primers for TCR Jbeta segments was used in the multiplex PCR. TCRdb took this table from immuneACCESS and kept in-frame rearrangements with V and J called. Such tables lack part of the clones; where checked against another copy, unresolved V genes explain under half of the gap, and the rest is unexplained. Within this sample are around 150,000 clones, with more than 65% of them counted one time only. The ten top clones hold over 8% of the sample. The sequencing sample was made of PBMCs. These receptors were taken from a man aged 18 to 29 in good health and CMV-seropositive.

The rearrangement links TRBV6-6 to TRBJ2-7, with TRBD1 identical over 9 bases. V dropped 9 bases and J dropped 3; count of bases not matched to a gene: 6. The CDR3 has 13 residues. Germline assignment: CDR1 MNHNY and CDR2 SVGAGI (reference sequence). CDR3 sequence: CASGQGYLYEQYF. CDR3 nucleotides: TGTGCCAGTGGACAGGGGTATCTCTACGAGCAGTACTTC.

The chain carries TRBV2 and TRBJ2-3, with D tentatively TRBD2 (5 bases). The germline gives CDR1 SNHLY, CDR2 FYNNEI. The V end was cut by 7 bases, the J end by 2 bases, with 13 bases between. The CDR3 is 14 residues long. CDR3 protein: CASKRPRDTDTQYF. Written as DNA, the CDR3 is TGTGCCAGCAAGCGGCCTCGGGACACAGATACGCAGTATTTT.